The clone carrying this TCR beta chain was seen many times. Its antigen is still unknown. Each single cDNA molecule received a unique molecular identifier. From the 5' RACE reads, TCRdb called clonotypes with MiXCR, one entry per CDR3 protein. This repertoire shows 55,000 to 80,000 distinct CDR3 sequences, 11% found once; its top ten account for 3.8%. The trim removed 8 bases at V and 0 bases at J, leaving 10 bases unmatched. The CDR3 runs to 15 residues. The germline CDR1 and CDR2 sequences are SQVTM and ANQGSEA. This entry is derived from a study of early T cells in non-severe SARS-CoV-2 infection. The study, taken as a whole, reports: Private and CD4 specificities were missed by VDJdb matching, which favored anti-spike CD8 responses.

The receptor was derived from an adult who was a healthcare worker with PCR-confirmed SARS-CoV-2 infection or an uninfected control (not recorded which). The chain combines TRBV29-1 with TRBJ2-1; TRBD2 matches 7 bases. Sequenced sample: whole blood. CDR3 sequence: CSHSGRHSSYNEQFF. The DNA for the CDR3 is TGCAGCCATAGCGGGCGCCATTCCTCCTACAATGAGCAGTTCTTC.